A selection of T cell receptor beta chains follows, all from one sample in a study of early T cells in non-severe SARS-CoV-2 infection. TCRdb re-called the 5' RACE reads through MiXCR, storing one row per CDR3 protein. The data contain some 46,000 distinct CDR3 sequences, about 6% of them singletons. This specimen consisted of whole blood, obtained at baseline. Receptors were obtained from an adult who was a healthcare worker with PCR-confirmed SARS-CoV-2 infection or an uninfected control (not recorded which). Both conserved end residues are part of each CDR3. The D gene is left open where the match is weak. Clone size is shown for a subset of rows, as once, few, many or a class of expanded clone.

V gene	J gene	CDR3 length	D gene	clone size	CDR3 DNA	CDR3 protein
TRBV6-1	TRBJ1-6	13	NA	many	TGTGCCAGCAGCGAAAGAACTGCGCTTCCCCTCCACTTT	CASSERTALPLHF
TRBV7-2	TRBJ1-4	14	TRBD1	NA	TGTGCCAGCAGCCTAGACAGGGGAAGTGAAAAACTGTTTTTT	CASSLDRGSEKLFF
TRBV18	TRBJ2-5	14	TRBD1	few	TGTGCCAGCTCACCCTCCGGGACAGAAGAGACCCAGTACTTC	CASSPSGTEETQYF
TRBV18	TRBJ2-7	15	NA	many	TGTGCCAGCTCACCCGGTGACCAGGGAATCTACGAGCAGTACTTC	CASSPGDQGIYEQYF
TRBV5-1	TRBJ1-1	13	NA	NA	TGCGCCAGCAGCTTGGCAGGGTACACTGAAGCTTTCTTT	CASSLAGYTEAFF
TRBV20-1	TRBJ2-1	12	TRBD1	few	TGCAGTGGGACAGGGAGAGGGAATGAGCAGTTCTTC	CSGTGRGNEQFF
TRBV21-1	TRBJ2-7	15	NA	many	TGTGCCAGCAGCAAATTAAGCGGTGATAACTACGAGCAGTACTTC	CASSKLSGDNYEQYF
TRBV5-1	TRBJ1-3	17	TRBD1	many	TGCGCCAGCAGCTCGAGACCGGGACAGGACTCTGGAAACACCATATATTTT	CASSSRPGQDSGNTIYF
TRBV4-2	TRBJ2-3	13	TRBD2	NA	TGTGCCAGCAGACGGACTAGCGCAGATACGCAGTATTTT	CASRRTSADTQYF
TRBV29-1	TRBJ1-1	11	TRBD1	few	TGCAGCGCCGGACAGGGCGCTGAAGCTTTCTTT	CSAGQGAEAFF
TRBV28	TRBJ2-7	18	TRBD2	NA	TGTGCCAGCCTACCCCCCGGGGTAGCGGGAGGGCCCGGCTACGAGCAGTACTTC	CASLPPGVAGGPGYEQYF
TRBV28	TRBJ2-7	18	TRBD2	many	TGTGCCAGCAGTCCGCCTAGCGGGAGTAACCGGGGCCTATACGAGCAGTACTTC	CASSPPSGSNRGLYEQYF
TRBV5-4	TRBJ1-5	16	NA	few	TGTGCCAGCAGCTTGGCTCCGGGGACCGGGCCAGATACGCAGCATTTT	CASSLAPGTGPDTQHF
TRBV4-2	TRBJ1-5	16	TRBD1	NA	TGTGCCAGCAGCCAGGGACAGGGGGCCATGAGGCAGCCCCAGCATTTT	CASSQGQGAMRQPQHF
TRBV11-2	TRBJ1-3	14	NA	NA	TGTGCCAGCAGCTTCTCGGCAGGGTCGGACACCATATATTTT	CASSFSAGSDTIYF
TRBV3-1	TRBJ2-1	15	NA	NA	TGTGCCAGCAGCCAAGATCTAAGAGGGGGGGGTGAGCAGTTCTTC	CASSQDLRGGGEQFF
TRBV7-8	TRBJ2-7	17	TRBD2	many	TGTGCCAGCAGCTTAGCCCTATCAAGGACTAGCCTCTACGAGCAGTACTTC	CASSLALSRTSLYEQYF
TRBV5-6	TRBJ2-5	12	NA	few	TGTGCCAGCAGCTTGTTTGCCGAGACCCAGTACTTC	CASSLFAETQYF
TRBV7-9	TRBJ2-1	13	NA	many	TGTGCCAGCAGCTTAGAAGAGTACAATGAGCAGTTCTTC	CASSLEEYNEQFF
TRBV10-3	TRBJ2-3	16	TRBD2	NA	TGTGCCATCAGTGATACTAGCGGGAGGGCCTCGGATACGCAGTATTTT	CAISDTSGRASDTQYF
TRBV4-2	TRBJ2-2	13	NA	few	TGTGCCAGCAGCCAGGAGGCGACCGGGGAGCTGTTTTTT	CASSQEATGELFF
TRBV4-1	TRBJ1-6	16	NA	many	TGCGCCAGCAGCCAAGATGGGGGCTCTCTGAATTCACCCCTCCACTTT	CASSQDGGSLNSPLHF
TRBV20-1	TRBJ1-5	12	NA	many	TGCAGTGCCGGGAAAAACAAATCGCCCCAGCATTTT	CSAGKNKSPQHF